A selection of T cell receptor beta chains follows, all from one sample in a study of T cell repertoires in aging, cancer and after chemotherapy. TCRdb ran MiXCR on the multiplex PCR reads and lists one entry per CDR3 protein. The sample carries some 8,100 distinct CDR3 sequences, over 50% recorded once. Sequencing was performed on blood. The receptor source for this set is a human donor in good health. The CDR3 runs from the conserved cysteine through the conserved F or W. A D gene is named only where the DNA matches it firmly. Only some rows state a clone size, as once, few, many or a class for expanded clones.

v_gene	len	d_gene	j_gene	abundance	CDR3nt	CDR3aa
TRBV6-5	13	TRBD1	TRBJ2-3	NA	TGTGCCAGCAGCGAGACAGGGGCAGATACGCAGTATTTT	CASSETGADTQYF
TRBV29-1	12	TRBD1	TRBJ2-7	medium-sized	TGCAGCGTTGGGACAGGGTCGGGCGAGCAGTACTTC	CSVGTGSGEQYF
TRBV5-1	15	NA	TRBJ2-5	NA	TGTGCCAGCAGCTTGTTCAGGGTTATGCAAGAGACCCAGTACTTC	CASSLFRVMQETQYF
TRBV18	13	NA	TRBJ2-7	NA	TGTGCCAGCTCACCAGTTGAAGGGGGCGAGCAGTACTTC	CASSPVEGGEQYF
TRBV30	13	NA	TRBJ1-5	NA	TGTGCCTGGAGTGGCCAAAACAATCAGCCCCAGCATTTT	CAWSGQNNQPQHF
TRBV7-2	15	NA	TRBJ1-3	NA	TGTGCCAGCAGCCCCCTCGGGGGCTGGAGAAACACCATATATTTT	CASSPLGGWRNTIYF
TRBV6-5	12	NA	TRBJ2-3	NA	TGTGCCAGCAGTTCCCTACGAGATACGCAGTATTTT	CASSSLRDTQYF
TRBV4-2	15	NA	TRBJ1-4	few	TGTGCCAGCAGCCAGCTCGTTGGAACTAATGAAAAACTGTTTTTT	CASSQLVGTNEKLFF
TRBV27	15	NA	TRBJ2-7	NA	TGTGCCAGCAGTTTAAGCGCCTCCACCTCCTCCGAGCAGTACTTC	CASSLSASTSSEQYF
TRBV27	14	TRBD2	TRBJ2-7	few	TGTGCCAGCAAGTTGGGGGGGGGTCCCTACGAGCAGTACTTC	CASKLGGGPYEQYF
TRBV6-1	14	NA	TRBJ1-1	NA	TGTGCCAGCAGTGAAATGGTCAGCAACACTGAAGCTTTCTTT	CASSEMVSNTEAFF
TRBV19	14	NA	TRBJ2-7	NA	TGTGCCAGTAGTATGGGATGGAAAACGTACGAGCAGTACTTC	CASSMGWKTYEQYF
TRBV5-6	17	TRBD1	TRBJ1-3	NA	TGTGCCAGCAGCTCAGGGACAGTGAGGGCCTCTGGAAACACCATATATTTT	CASSSGTVRASGNTIYF
TRBV10-3	14	NA	TRBJ2-3	few	TGTGCCATCAGTGGGGGGTCGAGCACAGATACGCAGTATTTT	CAISGGSSTDTQYF
TRBV27	13	NA	TRBJ1-2	NA	TGTGCCAGCAAGCGAGGGGAAGGCTATGGCTACACCTTC	CASKRGEGYGYTF
TRBV5-6	14	TRBD1	TRBJ1-6	NA	TGTGCCAGCAGCTGGGGACAGGGCGGGTCACCCCTCCACTTT	CASSWGQGGSPLHF
TRBV24-1	15	NA	TRBJ2-5	NA	TGTGCCACCAGTGATTCCGGGACTGGCAGAGAGACCCAGTACTTC	CATSDSGTGRETQYF
TRBV6-1	15	TRBD2	TRBJ2-1	NA	TGTGCCAGCAGTGAAGGCGGCGGGAGGCGGAATGAGCAGTTCTTC	CASSEGGGRRNEQFF
TRBV6-5	14	TRBD2	TRBJ2-7	few	TGTGCCAGCAGGACTAGCGGGAGGGCCTACGAGCAGTACTTC	CASRTSGRAYEQYF
TRBV30	13	NA	TRBJ2-7	NA	TGTGCCTGGTCACGAGACAGGGGAGGGGAGCAGTACTTC	CAWSRDRGGEQYF
TRBV6-5	15	NA	TRBJ1-1	NA	TGTGCCAGCAGTCTATTGACCCTGGGAAGGACTGAAGCTTTCTTT	CASSLLTLGRTEAFF
TRBV19	14	TRBD1	TRBJ2-7	NA	TGTGCCAGTAGTATCGGGACAGGGCTCTACGAGCAGTACTTC	CASSIGTGLYEQYF
TRBV15	13	NA	TRBJ2-2	NA	TGTGCCACCAGAAGGGAATACACCGGGGAGCTGTTTTTT	CATRREYTGELFF
TRBV12-3/TRBV12-4	15	TRBD1	TRBJ1-2	NA	TGTGCCAGCAGTCTACTCATCAGGGGGGGCTATGGCTACACCTTC	CASSLLIRGGYGYTF
TRBV12-3/TRBV12-4	16	TRBD2	TRBJ2-3	NA	TGTGCCAGCAGCCCAGGACTAGCGGGACCGGGGGATACGCAGTATTTT	CASSPGLAGPGDTQYF
TRBV6-5	16	NA	TRBJ2-7	NA	TGTGCCAGCAGCCCCTCTTCCGGGACGGTCTCCTACGAGCAGTACTTC	CASSPSSGTVSYEQYF
TRBV10-3	16	TRBD1	TRBJ1-5	NA	TGTGCCATCAGTACGGGTCGGGACAGGGGCAATCAGCCCCAGCATTTT	CAISTGRDRGNQPQHF
TRBV30	17	NA	TRBJ1-2	NA	TGTGCCTGGAGTGTTGTAACATTAAGACCACACTTCTATGGCTACACCTTC	CAWSVVTLRPHFYGYTF
TRBV7-3	13	NA	TRBJ2-2	NA	TGTGCCAGCAGTCTGGACGTGGGTGGAGAGCTGTTTTTT	CASSLDVGGELFF
TRBV11-1	14	TRBD1	TRBJ2-5	NA	TGTGCCAGCAGCACCGACAGGGTGAGAGAGACCCAGTACTTC	CASSTDRVRETQYF
TRBV27	15	TRBD1	TRBJ2-7	NA	TGTGCCAGCAGTTTCCCTGGACAGGGTATCTACGAGCAGTACTTC	CASSFPGQGIYEQYF
TRBV7-2	14	TRBD1	TRBJ2-7	NA	TGTGCCAGCAGCTACTTGACAGGGGGCGGCGAGCAGTACTTC	CASSYLTGGGEQYF
TRBV29-1	11	TRBD1	TRBJ1-1	few	TGCAGCGCTAGACAGGGTCTAGAAGCTTTCTTT	CSARQGLEAFF
TRBV6-2/TRBV6-3	14	TRBD2	TRBJ2-7	few	TGTGCCAGCAGAATAGCGGGAGTGGACTACGAGCAGTACTTC	CASRIAGVDYEQYF
TRBV7-2	15	TRBD2	TRBJ2-7	NA	TGTGCCAGCAGCTTTTATAGCGGGAGTGGGTACGAGCAGTACTTC	CASSFYSGSGYEQYF
TRBV6-1	15	TRBD2	TRBJ2-1	NA	TGTGCCAGCAGTGAGTCCGGGAGGACCTACAATGAGCAGTTCTTC	CASSESGRTYNEQFF
TRBV30	14	NA	TRBJ1-3	NA	TGTGCCTGGAGTGGCGGCAGCTCTGGAAACACCATATATTTT	CAWSGGSSGNTIYF
TRBV6-5	15	NA	TRBJ2-3	NA	TGTGCCAGCAGTTACCCTACCGATGGGCGGGATACGCAGTATTTT	CASSYPTDGRDTQYF
TRBV6-6	13	TRBD1	TRBJ2-5	few	TGTGCCAGCATCGGACAGGCTCAAGAGACCCAGTACTTC	CASIGQAQETQYF
TRBV7-2	16	TRBD2	TRBJ2-2	NA	TGTGCCAGCAGCTTAGATAGTGGGGAGGGCACCGGGGAGCTGTTTTTT	CASSLDSGEGTGELFF
TRBV6-5	15	TRBD2	TRBJ2-6	few	TGTGCCAGCAGCCCCGGGGGACTAGGGGCCAACGTCCTGACTTTC	CASSPGGLGANVLTF
TRBV30	15	TRBD1	TRBJ2-5	NA	TGTGCCTGGAGTGTGGGGCCAGGGGGCGCAGAGACCCAGTACTTC	CAWSVGPGGAETQYF
TRBV7-2	16	TRBD2	TRBJ2-1	few	TGTGCCAGCAGCTTGATCAGCGGGACCTCCTACAATGAGCAGTTCTTC	CASSLISGTSYNEQFF
TRBV29-1	12	NA	TRBJ1-4	few	TGCAGCGCCATGGCCGGGGATGAAAAACTGTTTTTT	CSAMAGDEKLFF
TRBV27	15	TRBD2	TRBJ2-5	NA	TGTGCCAGCAGTCCGACTAGCGGGGGGTGGGAGACCCAGTACTTC	CASSPTSGGWETQYF
TRBV18	14	NA	TRBJ1-6	NA	TGTGCCAGCTCACCGTCGCAGACGAATTCACCCCTCCACTTT	CASSPSQTNSPLHF
TRBV6-1	11	NA	TRBJ2-5	NA	TGTGCCAGCAGTGGGGGGCGAACCCAGTACTTC	CASSGGRTQYF
TRBV11-1	16	TRBD1	TRBJ1-1	NA	TGTGCCAGCAGCTTAGACGGGACAGGCTATACCACTGAAGCTTTCTTT	CASSLDGTGYTTEAFF
TRBV5-4	14	TRBD1	TRBJ2-7	once	TGTGCCAGCAGGGATACGACAGGGGCTGGGGAGCAGTACTTC	CASRDTTGAGEQYF
TRBV6-1	15	NA	TRBJ1-1	few	TGTGCCAGCAGTGAAGAGGGGGTGGCGGCCACTGAAGCTTTCTTT	CASSEEGVAATEAFF
TRBV30	16	NA	TRBJ1-1	NA	TGTGCCTGGAGCAACATCGAAGGGGGTGTAGGCACTGAAGCTTTCTTT	CAWSNIEGGVGTEAFF
TRBV15	15	NA	TRBJ2-1	NA	TGTGCCACCAGCAGAGATTTGGGGAACTACAATGAGCAGTTCTTC	CATSRDLGNYNEQFF
TRBV20-1	15	NA	TRBJ1-3	NA	TGCAGTGCTAGAGACCGGACAGCCTCTGGAAACACCATATATTTT	CSARDRTASGNTIYF
TRBV12-3/TRBV12-4	14	TRBD1	TRBJ1-6	once	TGTGCCAGCAGTTTGGGACAGTATAATTCACCCCTCCACTTT	CASSLGQYNSPLHF
TRBV30	15	TRBD2	TRBJ2-5	NA	TGTGCCTGGAGTGTCACTAGCGGGAATGGAGAGACCCAGTACTTC	CAWSVTSGNGETQYF